This TCR beta chain was sequenced for a study of blood T cell repertoires in COVID-19. Sequencing used immunoSEQ multiplex PCR; TCRdb keeps in-frame clones, though not all of them. Of about 110,000 clones in the sample, 85% to 90% are singletons; the top ten hold around 3.2%. Germline V CDR1 and CDR2: LNHDA, SQIVND (reference sequence). Trimming removed 3 bases at V and 8 bases at J, with 17 bases between. CDR3 size: 15 residues. The chain carries TRBV19 and TRBJ2-4, with D perhaps matching TRBD1 (6 bases). The sequence was obtained from a woman aged 45-65 years with acute or convalescent COVID-19. Sequenced sample: peripheral blood. CDR3 loop: CASSIGNREWYIQYF. The CDR3 nucleotides read TGTGCCAGTAGTATCGGCAACAGGGAGTGGTACATTCAGTACTTC.